These 8 T cell receptor beta chains came from one sample sequenced in a study of TIL therapy for anti-PD-1-resistant metastatic lung cancer. This was the immunoSEQ v3 assay. Profiling relied on immunoSEQ multiplex PCR, and the TCRdb table lists in-frame clones only, not all of them. Among some 26,000 clones, 60% to 80% were seen once, and the ten largest hold 16%. Described time point: pre-treatment sample, taken before nivolumab and TIL therapy. The tumor samples were excised metastases, mostly pleural nodules or supraclavicular lymph nodes. The sample consisted of tumor tissue, taken at baseline. The receptors derive from a woman aged 30-79 years with non-small cell lung cancer.

The genes are TRBV6-1 and TRBJ1-4; D is undetermined. This CDR3 contains 11 residues. V gave up 7 bases and J gave up 7 bases, with 7 bases separating them. The germline V gene encodes CDR1 MNHNS and CDR2 SASEGT. This chain's CDR3 is CASTFTEKLFF. The CDR3 DNA is TGTGCCAGCACCTTTACTGAAAAACTGTTTTTT.

The chain links TRBV5-1 to TRBJ2-3; the D is unclear. The CDR3 runs to 13 residues. CDR1 is SGHRS, CDR2 YFSETQ, per germline. V gave up 0 bases and J gave up 4 bases, with 6 bases separating them. The CDR3: CASSLGASDTQYF. As DNA, the CDR3 is TGCGCCAGCAGCTTGGGTGCTTCAGATACGCAGTATTTT.

The table lists this clone with many counts. The rearrangement joins TRBV19 to TRBJ2-2; D remains ambiguous. Germline CDR1 reads LNHDA; CDR2 reads SQIVND (reference sequence). Trimming cost V 7 bases and J 8 bases, with 11 bases left between them. This CDR3 comprises 12 residues. CDR3 bases: TGTGCCAGTAAGGAGCGAGCAGGGGAGCTGTTTTTT. Protein: CASKERAGELFF.

The rearrangement uses TRBV5-4 and TRBJ2-3; no definite D call. The CDR3 consists of 12 residues. Trimming stripped 4 bases from V and 1 base from J, with 4 bases between. Looked up from germline, CDR1 is SGHNT and CDR2 is YYREEE (reference sequence). The CDR3 DNA reads TGTGCCAGCAGCGCGGGCACAGATACGCAGTATTTT. This sequence encodes CASSAGTDTQYF.

The V gene is TRBV27, the J gene TRBJ2-4; TRBD1 might be the D (5 bases). V gave up 2 bases and J gave up 1 base, with 12 bases separating them. CDR3 length: 16 residues. CDR1 and CDR2 from the germline V gene are MNHEY and SMNVEV (reference sequence). CDR3 coding DNA: TGTGCCAGCAGTTTAGCCCAGGGATTGGCCAAAAACATTCAGTACTTC. Protein: CASSLAQGLAKNIQYF.

The chain links TRBV2 to TRBJ2-1; TRBD1 matches at 9 bases. CDR1 is SNHLY and CDR2 is FYNNEI in the germline V gene. J gave up 7 bases and V 8 bases, and 6 bases lay outside the gene matches. The CDR3 totals 13 residues. The CDR3 sequence is CASRSGQGNEQFF. The CDR3 DNA follows: TGTGCCAGCCGTTCGGGACAGGGAAATGAGCAGTTCTTC.

The sample holds a few counts of this clone. V and J are TRBV7-8 and TRBJ2-7, with TRBD2 matching over 9 bases. Germline CDR1 SGHVS, CDR2 FQNEAQ. The CDR3 spans 14 residues. J was trimmed by 2 bases and V by 4 bases; bases with no gene match: 3. The CDR3 DNA is TGTGCCAGCAGCTCTCTAGCGGGACCCTACGAGCAGTACTTC. Protein sequence: CASSSLAGPYEQYF. Filled out from reference TRBV7-8 and TRBJ2-7, the complete variable domain reads GAGVSQSPRYKVAKRGQDVALRCDPISGHVSLFWYQQALGQGPEFLTYFQNEAQLDKSGLPSDRFFAERPEGSVSTLKIQRTQQEDSAVYLCASSSLAGPYEQYFGPGTRLTVT.

This clone was detected a few times. CDR3 in DNA: TGTGCCAGCAGCTTAACCGGGACTAGCGGGAGATGGGAGCAGTACTTC. Translating gives CASSLTGTSGRWEQYF. The chain employs TRBV7-8 and TRBJ2-7; TRBD2 matches 14 bases. CDR3 size: 16 residues. Looked up from germline, CDR1 is SGHVS and CDR2 is FQNEAQ. V dropped 2 bases and J dropped 7; count of bases not matched to a gene: 7.